This T cell receptor beta chain was sequenced in a study of blood T cell repertoires in COVID-19. The length of the CDR3 is 14 residues. Germline V gene lookup returns CDR1 SGHTS and CDR2 YDEGEE. V lost 4 bases and J lost 5; bases outside the gene matches: 7. In the original processing: Reference gene primers were amplified, and this amplification served to estimate nucleated cell counts. Sequencing was performed with immunoSEQ multiplex PCR; in TCRdb, only in-frame clones are kept and a portion is missing. The V and J calls and the clone size are those of that table, but D and trimming were determined from the DNA. The sample lists fewer than 200,000 clones; approximately 90% were seen once.

The receptor was isolated from a man in his fifties or sixties with acute or convalescent COVID-19. Specimen: peripheral blood. The rearrangement uses TRBV5-8 and TRBJ2-7; 9 bases fit TRBD1. The CDR3 bases are TGTGCCAGCAGCCTTGACAGGGGGTACGACGAGCAGTACTTC. This translates into CASSLDRGYDEQYF.